This T cell receptor (beta chain) appears in the sequencing data of a study of T cell responses to AZD1222 COVID-19 vaccine. General study findings and limits: Only 5 or 6 individuals given AZD1222 were seropositive at baseline. There were repertoire samples only from the period after the peak T cell response.

Data came from immunoSEQ multiplex PCR; TCRdb stores just in-frame clones and leaves some out. The repertoire includes 79,000 or so clones, 60% to 85% of them detected once, and approximately 27% sits in the top ten. V shed 6 bases and J shed 5 bases, with 20 bases lying between them. CDR3 length: 16 residues. Germline lookup yields CDR1 MNHEY and CDR2 SVGEGT. Points on this clone: The antigen is not known.

The receptor's source is an adult who received the MenACWY meningococcal vaccine as a control. Source: peripheral blood, taken 28 days after the second dose of the MenACWY control vaccine. The V call is TRBV6-2 or TRBV6-3, the J call TRBJ1-5, with TRBD1 as a possible D gene (5 bases). The CDR3 DNA follows: TGTGCCAGCAGCGAATGGGGGGGGATTGCGGATCAGCCCCAGCATTTT. It yields the protein CASSEWGGIADQPQHF.